This T cell receptor (beta chain) came from a study of T cell responses to AZD1222 COVID-19 vaccine. Clones were read by immunoSEQ multiplex PCR, and TCRdb kept only the in-frame ones, dropping some. The repertoire has about 140,000 clones, 90% of them found once; the top ten carry about 5.9%. The CDR3 contains 14 residues. The germline CDR1 and CDR2 sequences are LNHNV and YYDKDF (reference sequence). Trimming pared 5 bases from V and 11 bases from J, leaving 16 bases between. This clonotype originated in an adult who received the AZD1222 COVID-19 vaccine. The chain uses TRBV15 and TRBJ1-6; D not certain. Sequences were derived from peripheral blood, sampled 28 days after the second AZD1222 dose. The CDR3 sequence: CATSGSDGNPPLHF. In nucleotides, the CDR3 is TGTGCCACCAGCGGGTCGGACGGAAATCCACCCCTCCACTTT.